These 5 T cell receptor beta chains share one sample of origin, sequenced in a study of T-cell reconstitution after alpha-beta-depleted transplantation in children. Unique molecular identifiers were used in preparing the TCRbeta library. TCRdb re-called the PCR reads through MiXCR, storing one row per CDR3 protein. The sample lists more than 200,000 distinct CDR3 sequences; approximately 9.8% were seen once. The sample in question was PBMCs from the stem cell graft donor, obtained from the stem cell graft. These receptors all come from a human donor who donated a stem cell graft to a child with SCID.

This clonotype was recorded at least ten times. The chain uses TRBV18 and TRBJ2-1; TRBD2 aligns across 7 bases. Per the germline V gene, CDR1 is KGHSH and CDR2 is LQKENI. CDR3 length: 18 amino acids. V was pared by 3 bases and J by 0 bases, with 11 bases of the junction left unmatched. CDR3 residues: CASSPLGMAGDSYNEQFF. CDR3 DNA sequence: TGTGCCAGCTCACCCCTCGGAATGGCGGGGGACTCCTACAATGAGCAGTTCTTC.

This clonotype was recorded at least ten times. The J gene is TRBJ1-5, the V gene TRBV12-3 or TRBV12-4, with D maybe TRBD1 (5 bases). The CDR3 totals 15 residues. The germline V and J ends were trimmed by 3 bases and 4 bases, with 13 bases remaining between them. CDR3 in amino acids: CASSFKGNGNQPQHF. The CDR3, as DNA: TGTGCCAGCAGTTTCAAGGGGAATGGGAATCAGCCCCAGCATTTT.

This clonotype was seen repeatedly, ten times or more. J is TRBJ2-5 and V is TRBV2; D uncertain. Trimming removed 0 bases at V and 1 base at J, with 6 bases between. Germline CDR1 and CDR2: SNHLY and FYNNEI. The CDR3 has 14 amino acids. The CDR3, as DNA: TGTGCCAGCAGTGAAGCAACCAGCCAAGAGACCCAGTACTTC. It codes for CASSEATSQETQYF.

This CDR3 is CASSARTGETGNTIYF. The CDR3 nucleotides are TGTGCCAGCAGCGCCCGGACAGGGGAGACTGGAAACACCATATATTTT. The gene calls are TRBV7-9 and TRBJ1-3; 9 bases agree with TRBD1. The V segment lost 5 bases and the J segment 2 bases; nucleotides outside the gene matches: 7. Germline V CDR1 and CDR2: SEHNR, FQNEAQ (reference sequence). There are 16 residues in the CDR3. Based on the CDR3 plus reference TRBV7-9 and TRBJ1-3, the full variable domain is DTGVSQNPRHKITKRGQNVTFRCDPISEHNRLYWYRQTLGQGPEFLTYFQNEAQLEKSRLLSDRFSAERPKGSFSTLEIQRTEQGDSAMYLCASSARTGETGNTIYFGEGSWLTVV.

This clonotype has a count of ten or more. The J gene is TRBJ2-7, the V gene TRBV12-3 or TRBV12-4, with TRBD1 matching 10 bases. The junction had 8 bases not matched to a gene; V was cut back by 5 bases and J by 4 bases. This CDR3 spans 15 amino acids. The CDR3 sequence: CASSPGSDRGYEQYF. The CDR3 bases are TGTGCCAGCAGTCCGGGTTCGGACAGGGGGTACGAGCAGTACTTC.